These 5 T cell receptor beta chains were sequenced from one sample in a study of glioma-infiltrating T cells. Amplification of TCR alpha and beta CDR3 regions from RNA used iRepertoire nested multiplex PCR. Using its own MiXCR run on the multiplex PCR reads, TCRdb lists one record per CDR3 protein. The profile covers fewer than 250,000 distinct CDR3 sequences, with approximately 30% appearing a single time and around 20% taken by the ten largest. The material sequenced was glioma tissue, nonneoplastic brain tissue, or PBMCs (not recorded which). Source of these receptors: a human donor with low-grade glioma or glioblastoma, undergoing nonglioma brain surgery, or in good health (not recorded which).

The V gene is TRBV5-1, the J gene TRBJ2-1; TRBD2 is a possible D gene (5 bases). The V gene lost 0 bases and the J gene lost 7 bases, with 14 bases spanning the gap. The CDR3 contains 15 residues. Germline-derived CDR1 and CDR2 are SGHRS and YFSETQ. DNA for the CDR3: TGCGCCAGCAGCTTGGGCTCCGGGATGTTGAATGAGCAGTTCTTC. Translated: CASSLGSGMLNEQFF.

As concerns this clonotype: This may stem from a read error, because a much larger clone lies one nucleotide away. As DNA, the CDR3 is TGCGCCAGCAGCCAGGAGCGGGAGGAGGCGACGGCCACAGATACGCAGTATTTT. This sequence encodes CASSQEREEATATDTQYF. The chain is built from TRBV7-8 and TRBJ2-3; 9 bases align to TRBD2. This CDR3 has 18 residues. Germline assignment: CDR1 SGHVS and CDR2 FQNEAQ.

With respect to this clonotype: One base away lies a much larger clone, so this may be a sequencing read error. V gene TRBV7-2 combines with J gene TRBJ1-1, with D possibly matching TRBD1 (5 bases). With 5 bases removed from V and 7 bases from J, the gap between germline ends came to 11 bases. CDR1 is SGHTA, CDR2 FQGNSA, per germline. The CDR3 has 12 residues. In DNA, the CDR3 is TGTGCCAGCAGCCAAGGGACGGTTGAAGCTTTCTTT. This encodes CASSQGTVEAFF.

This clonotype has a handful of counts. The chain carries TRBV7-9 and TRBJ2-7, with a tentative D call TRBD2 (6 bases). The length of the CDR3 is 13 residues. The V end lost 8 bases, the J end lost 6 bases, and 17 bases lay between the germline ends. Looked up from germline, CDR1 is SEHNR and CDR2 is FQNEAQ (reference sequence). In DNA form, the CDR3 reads TGTGCCAGCGGAGGCGGGGTGCTCCGCGAGCAGTACTTC. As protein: CASGGGVLREQYF.

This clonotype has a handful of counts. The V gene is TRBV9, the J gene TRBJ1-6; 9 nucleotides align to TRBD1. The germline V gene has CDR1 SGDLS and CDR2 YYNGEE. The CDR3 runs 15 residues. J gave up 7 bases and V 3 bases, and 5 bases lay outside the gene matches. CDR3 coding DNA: TGTGCCAGCAGCGCTATAACAGGGGGCAATTCACCCCTCCACTTT. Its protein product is CASSAITGGNSPLHF.